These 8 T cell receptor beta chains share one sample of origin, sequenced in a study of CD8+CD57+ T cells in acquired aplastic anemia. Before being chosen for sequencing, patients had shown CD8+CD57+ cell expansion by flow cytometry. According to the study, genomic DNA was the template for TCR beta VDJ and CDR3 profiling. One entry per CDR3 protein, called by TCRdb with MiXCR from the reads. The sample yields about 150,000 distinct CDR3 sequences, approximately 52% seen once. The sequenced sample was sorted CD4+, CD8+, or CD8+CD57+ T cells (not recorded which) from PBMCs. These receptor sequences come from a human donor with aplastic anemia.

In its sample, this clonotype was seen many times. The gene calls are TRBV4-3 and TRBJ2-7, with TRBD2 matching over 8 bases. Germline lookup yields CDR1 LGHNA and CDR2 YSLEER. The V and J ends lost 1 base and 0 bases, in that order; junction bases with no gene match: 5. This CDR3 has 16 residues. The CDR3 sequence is CASSQGSAGGSYEQYF. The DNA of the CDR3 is TGCGCCAGCAGCCAAGGATCGGCGGGGGGCTCCTACGAGCAGTACTTC.

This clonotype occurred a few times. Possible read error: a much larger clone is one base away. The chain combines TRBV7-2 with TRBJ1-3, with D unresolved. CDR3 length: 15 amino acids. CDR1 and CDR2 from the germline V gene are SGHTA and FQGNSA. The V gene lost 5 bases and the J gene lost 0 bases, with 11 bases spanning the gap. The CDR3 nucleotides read TGTGCCAGCAGCCCCCCGACCGCCTCTGGAAACACCATATATTTT. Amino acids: CASSPPTASGNTIYF.

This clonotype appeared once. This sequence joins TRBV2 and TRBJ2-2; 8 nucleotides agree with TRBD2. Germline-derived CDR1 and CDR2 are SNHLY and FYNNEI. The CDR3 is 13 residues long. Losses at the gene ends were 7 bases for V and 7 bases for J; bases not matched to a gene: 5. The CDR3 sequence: CASNSGANGELFF. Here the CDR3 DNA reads TGTGCCAGCAATAGCGGGGCTAACGGGGAGCTGTTTTTT.

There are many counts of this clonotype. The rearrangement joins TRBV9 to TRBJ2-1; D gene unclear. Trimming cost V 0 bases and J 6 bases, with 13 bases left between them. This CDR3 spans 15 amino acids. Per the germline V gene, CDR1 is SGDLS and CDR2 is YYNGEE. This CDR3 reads CASSVGVGMGNEQFF. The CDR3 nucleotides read TGTGCCAGCAGCGTAGGGGTGGGTATGGGCAATGAGCAGTTCTTC. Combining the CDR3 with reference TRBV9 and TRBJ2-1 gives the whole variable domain DSGVTQTPKHLITATGQRVTLRCSPRSGDLSVYWYQQSLDQGLQFLIQYYNGEERAKGNILERFSAQQFPDLHSELNLSSLELGDSALYFCASSVGVGMGNEQFFGPGTRLTVL.

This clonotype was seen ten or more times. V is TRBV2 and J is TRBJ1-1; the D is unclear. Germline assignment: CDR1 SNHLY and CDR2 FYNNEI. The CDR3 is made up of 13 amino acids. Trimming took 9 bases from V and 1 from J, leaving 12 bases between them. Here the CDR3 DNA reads TGTGCCAGTGTGTCGGGGTCGAACACTGAAGCTTTCTTT. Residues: CASVSGSNTEAFF.

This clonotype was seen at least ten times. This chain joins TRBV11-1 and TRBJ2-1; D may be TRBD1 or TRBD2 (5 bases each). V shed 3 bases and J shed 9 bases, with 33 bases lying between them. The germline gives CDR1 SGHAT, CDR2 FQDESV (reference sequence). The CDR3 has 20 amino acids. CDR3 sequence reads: CASSFWRDRDLSPNWSEQFF. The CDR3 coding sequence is TGTGCCAGCAGCTTTTGGCGAGACCGGGACCTCTCCCCCAACTGGAGTGAGCAGTTCTTC.

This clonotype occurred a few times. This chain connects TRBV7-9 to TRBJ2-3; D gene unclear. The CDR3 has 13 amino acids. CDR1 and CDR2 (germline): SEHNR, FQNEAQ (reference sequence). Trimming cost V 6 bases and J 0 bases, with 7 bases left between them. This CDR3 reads CASRRTSTDTQYF. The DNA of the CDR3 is TGTGCCAGCAGGAGAACTAGCACAGATACGCAGTATTTT.

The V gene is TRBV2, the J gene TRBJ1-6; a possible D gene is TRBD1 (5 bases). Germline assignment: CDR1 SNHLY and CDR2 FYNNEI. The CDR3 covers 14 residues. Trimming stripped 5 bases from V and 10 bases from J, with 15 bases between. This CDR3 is CASSSGDRVSPLHF. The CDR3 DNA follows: TGTGCCAGCAGTTCGGGGGACCGGGTCTCACCCCTCCACTTT.